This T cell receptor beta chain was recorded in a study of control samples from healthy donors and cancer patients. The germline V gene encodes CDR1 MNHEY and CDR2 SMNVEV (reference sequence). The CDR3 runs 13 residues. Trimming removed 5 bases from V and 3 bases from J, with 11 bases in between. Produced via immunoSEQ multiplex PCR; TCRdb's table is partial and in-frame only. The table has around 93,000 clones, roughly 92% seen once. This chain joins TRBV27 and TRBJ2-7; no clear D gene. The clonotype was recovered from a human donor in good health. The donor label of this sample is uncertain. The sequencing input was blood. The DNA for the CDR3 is TGTGCCAGCAGTCCCCATAAGTTCTACGAGCAGTACTTC. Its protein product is CASSPHKFYEQYF.